This T cell receptor beta chain was profiled in a study of blood T cells in healthy people across ages. A second about 7 to 11 cycle PCR used barcoded and J-beta primers. One entry per CDR3 protein, called by TCRdb with MiXCR from the 5' RACE reads. Here the sample spans about 1.4 million distinct CDR3 sequences, around 59% being singletons. Germline V gene data show CDR1 as DFQATT and CDR2 as SNEGSKA (reference sequence). The V segment lost 0 bases and the J segment 8 bases; nucleotides outside the gene matches: 9. The length of the CDR3 is 16 residues. The genes are TRBV20-1 and TRBJ2-1; 11 nucleotides match TRBD1. This sequence originates from a man younger than 30 in good health. The sequencing input was blood. For the CDR3, the DNA is TGCAGTGCTAGAGATCGGGACAGGGGGTTGGTGTATGAGCAGTTCTTC. Translating gives CSARDRDRGLVYEQFF.